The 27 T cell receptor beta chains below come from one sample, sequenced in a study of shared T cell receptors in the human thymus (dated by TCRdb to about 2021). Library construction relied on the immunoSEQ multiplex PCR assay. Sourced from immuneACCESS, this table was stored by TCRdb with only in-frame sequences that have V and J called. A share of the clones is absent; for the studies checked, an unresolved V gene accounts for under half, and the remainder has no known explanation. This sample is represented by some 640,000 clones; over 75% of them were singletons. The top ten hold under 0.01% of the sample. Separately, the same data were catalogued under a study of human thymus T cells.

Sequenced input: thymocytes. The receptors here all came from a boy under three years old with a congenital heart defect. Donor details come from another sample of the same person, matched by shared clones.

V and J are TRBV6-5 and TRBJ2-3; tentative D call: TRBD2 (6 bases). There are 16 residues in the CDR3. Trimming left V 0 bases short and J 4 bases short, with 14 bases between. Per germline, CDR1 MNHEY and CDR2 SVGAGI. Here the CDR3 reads CASSYSPGVGSDTQYF. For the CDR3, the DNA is TGTGCCAGCAGTTACTCCCCGGGGGTAGGCTCAGATACGCAGTATTTT.

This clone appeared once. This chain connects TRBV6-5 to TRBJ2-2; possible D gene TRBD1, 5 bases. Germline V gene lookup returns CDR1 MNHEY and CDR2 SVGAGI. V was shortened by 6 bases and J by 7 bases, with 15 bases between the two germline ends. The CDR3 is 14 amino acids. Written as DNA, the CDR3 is TGTGCCAGCAGCCCATACCAGGGTTTCGGGGAGCTGTTTTTT. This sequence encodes CASSPYQGFGELFF.

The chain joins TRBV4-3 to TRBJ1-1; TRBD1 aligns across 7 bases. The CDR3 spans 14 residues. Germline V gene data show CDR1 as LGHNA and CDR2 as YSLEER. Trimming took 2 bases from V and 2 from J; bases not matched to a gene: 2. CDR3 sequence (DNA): TGCGCCAGCAGCCAAAACAGGGGAAACACTGAAGCTTTCTTT. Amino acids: CASSQNRGNTEAFF.

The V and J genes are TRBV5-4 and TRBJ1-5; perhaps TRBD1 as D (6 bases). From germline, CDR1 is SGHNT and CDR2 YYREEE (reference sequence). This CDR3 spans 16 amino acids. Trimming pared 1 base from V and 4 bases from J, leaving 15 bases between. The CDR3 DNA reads TGTGCCAGCAGCTTGAAAGCCGGGACACAAAATCAGCCCCAGCATTTT. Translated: CASSLKAGTQNQPQHF.

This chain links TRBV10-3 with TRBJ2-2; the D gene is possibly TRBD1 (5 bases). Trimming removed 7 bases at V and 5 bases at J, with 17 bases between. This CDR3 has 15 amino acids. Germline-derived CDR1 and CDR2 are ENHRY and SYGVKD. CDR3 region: CAIISWGRTTGELFF. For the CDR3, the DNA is TGTGCCATCATATCGTGGGGTAGGACAACCGGGGAGCTGTTTTTT.

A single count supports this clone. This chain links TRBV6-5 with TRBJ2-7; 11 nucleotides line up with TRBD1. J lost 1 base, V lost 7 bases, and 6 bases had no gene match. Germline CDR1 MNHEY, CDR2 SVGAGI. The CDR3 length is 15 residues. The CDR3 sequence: CASTTGTGGSYEQYF. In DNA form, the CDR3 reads TGTGCCAGCACCACTGGGACAGGGGGATCCTACGAGCAGTACTTC.

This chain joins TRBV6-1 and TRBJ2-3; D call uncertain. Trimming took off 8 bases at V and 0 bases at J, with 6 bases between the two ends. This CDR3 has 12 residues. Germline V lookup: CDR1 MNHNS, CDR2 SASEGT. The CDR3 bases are TGTGCCAGCTACAATAGCACAGATACGCAGTATTTT. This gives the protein CASYNSTDTQYF.

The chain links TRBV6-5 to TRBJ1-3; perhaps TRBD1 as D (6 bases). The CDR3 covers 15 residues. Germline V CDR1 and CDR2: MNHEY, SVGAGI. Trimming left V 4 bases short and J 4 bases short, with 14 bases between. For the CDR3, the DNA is TGTGCCAGCAGTTCCAGCACAGGGATCGGAAACACCATATATTTT. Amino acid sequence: CASSSSTGIGNTIYF.

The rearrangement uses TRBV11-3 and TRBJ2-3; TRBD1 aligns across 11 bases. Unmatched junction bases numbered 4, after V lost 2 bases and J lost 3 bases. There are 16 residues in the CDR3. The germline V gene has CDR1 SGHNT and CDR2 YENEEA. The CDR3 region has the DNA TGTGCCAGCAGCTTATCCGGACAGGGGGCAACAGATACGCAGTATTTT. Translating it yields CASSLSGQGATDTQYF.

The CDR3 here is CASSSASGSNEQYF. The CDR3 DNA is TGTGCCAGTAGTTCGGCTAGCGGGAGCAACGAGCAGTACTTC. The chain recombines TRBV19 with TRBJ2-7; the match to TRBD2 covers 10 bases. The ends lost 5 bases at V and 5 bases at J; junction bases unmatched: 6. This CDR3 region has 14 residues. CDR1 is LNHDA and CDR2 is SQIVND in the germline V gene (reference sequence).

The chain's CDR3 is CASSFEGSLSGNTIYF. CDR3 nucleotides: TGTGCCAGCAGCTTTGAGGGAAGCCTCTCTGGAAACACCATATATTTT. The V call is TRBV7-8, the J call TRBJ1-3; D is undetermined. Germline lookup yields CDR1 SGHVS and CDR2 FQNEAQ. V lost 3 bases, J lost 0 bases, and 12 bases lay in between. This CDR3 is 16 amino acids long.

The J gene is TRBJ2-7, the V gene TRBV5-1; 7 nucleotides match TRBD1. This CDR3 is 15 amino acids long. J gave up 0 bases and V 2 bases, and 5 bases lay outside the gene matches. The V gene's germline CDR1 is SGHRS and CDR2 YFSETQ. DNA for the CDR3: TGCGCCAGCAGCTTCACCCGGGACAGCTCCTACGAGCAGTACTTC. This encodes CASSFTRDSSYEQYF.

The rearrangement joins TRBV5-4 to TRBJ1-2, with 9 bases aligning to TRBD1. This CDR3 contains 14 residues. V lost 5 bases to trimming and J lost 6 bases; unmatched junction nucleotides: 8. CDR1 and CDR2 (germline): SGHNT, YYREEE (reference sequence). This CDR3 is CASSRAGTGNGYTF. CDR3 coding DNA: TGTGCCAGCAGTAGAGCCGGGACAGGGAATGGCTACACCTTC.

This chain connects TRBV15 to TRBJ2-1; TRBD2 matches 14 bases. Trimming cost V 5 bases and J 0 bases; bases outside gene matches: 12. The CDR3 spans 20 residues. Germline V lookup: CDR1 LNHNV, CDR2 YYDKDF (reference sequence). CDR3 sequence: CATSLGPGLAGASSYNEQFF. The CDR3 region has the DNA TGTGCCACCAGCCTCGGCCCGGGACTAGCGGGGGCCAGCTCCTACAATGAGCAGTTCTTC.

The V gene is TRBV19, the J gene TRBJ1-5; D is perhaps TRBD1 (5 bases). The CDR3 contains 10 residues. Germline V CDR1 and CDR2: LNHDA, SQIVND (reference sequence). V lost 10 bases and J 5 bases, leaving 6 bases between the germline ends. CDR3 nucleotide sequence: TGTGCCACCAGGGATCAGCCCCAGCATTTT. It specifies CATRDQPQHF.

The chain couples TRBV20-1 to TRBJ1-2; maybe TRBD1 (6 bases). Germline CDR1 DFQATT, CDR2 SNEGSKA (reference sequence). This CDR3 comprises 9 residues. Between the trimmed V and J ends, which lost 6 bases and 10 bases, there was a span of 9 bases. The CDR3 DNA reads TGCAGTGCGGCAGGGGACTACACCTTC. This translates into CSAAGDYTF.

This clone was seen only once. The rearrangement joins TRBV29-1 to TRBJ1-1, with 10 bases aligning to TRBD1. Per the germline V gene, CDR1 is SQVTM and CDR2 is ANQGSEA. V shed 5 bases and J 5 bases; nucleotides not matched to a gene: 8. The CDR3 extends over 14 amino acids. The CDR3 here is CSVRQGALKTEAFF. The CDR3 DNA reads TGCAGCGTTCGACAGGGGGCGTTAAAGACTGAAGCTTTCTTT.

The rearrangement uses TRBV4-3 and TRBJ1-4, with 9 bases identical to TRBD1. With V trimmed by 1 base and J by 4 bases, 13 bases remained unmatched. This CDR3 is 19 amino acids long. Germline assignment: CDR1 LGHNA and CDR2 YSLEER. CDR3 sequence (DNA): TGCGCCAGCAGCCAAGTTCCCCGGGACAGGGTCCCGCGTAATGAAAAACTGTTTTTT. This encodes CASSQVPRDRVPRNEKLFF.

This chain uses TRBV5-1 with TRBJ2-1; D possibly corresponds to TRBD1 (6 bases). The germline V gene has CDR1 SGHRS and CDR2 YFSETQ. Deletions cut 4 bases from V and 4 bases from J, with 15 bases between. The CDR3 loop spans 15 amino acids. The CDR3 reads CASSPDRRRYNEQFF. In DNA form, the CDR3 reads TGCGCCAGCAGCCCCGACAGGAGGAGGTACAATGAGCAGTTCTTC.

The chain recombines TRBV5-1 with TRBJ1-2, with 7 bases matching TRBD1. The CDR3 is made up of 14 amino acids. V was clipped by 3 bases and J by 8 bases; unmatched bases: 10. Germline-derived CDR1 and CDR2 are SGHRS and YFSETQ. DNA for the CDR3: TGCGCCAGCAGCTCAATAGACAGGGCGGAAGGCTACACCTTC. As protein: CASSSIDRAEGYTF.

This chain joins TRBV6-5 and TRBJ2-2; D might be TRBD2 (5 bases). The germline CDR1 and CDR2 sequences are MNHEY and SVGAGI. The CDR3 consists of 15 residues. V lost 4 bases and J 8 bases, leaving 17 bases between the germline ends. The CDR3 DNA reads TGTGCCAGCAGTTCCCAGGAAACTAGACCTGGGGAGCTGTTTTTT. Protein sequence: CASSSQETRPGELFF.

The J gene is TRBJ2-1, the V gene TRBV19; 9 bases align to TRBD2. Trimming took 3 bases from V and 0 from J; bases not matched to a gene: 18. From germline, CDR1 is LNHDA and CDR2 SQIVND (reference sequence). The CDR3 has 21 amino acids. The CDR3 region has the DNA TGTGCCAGTAGTATTGGGCTTAGCGGGAGTCGCAATGGGAGCTCCTACAATGAGCAGTTCTTC. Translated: CASSIGLSGSRNGSSYNEQFF. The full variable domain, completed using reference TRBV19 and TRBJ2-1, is DGGITQSPKYLFRKEGQNVTLSCEQNLNHDAMYWYRQDPGQGLRLIYYSQIVNDFQKGDIAEGYSVSREKKESFPLTVTSAQKNPTAFYLCASSIGLSGSRNGSSYNEQFFGPGTRLTVL.

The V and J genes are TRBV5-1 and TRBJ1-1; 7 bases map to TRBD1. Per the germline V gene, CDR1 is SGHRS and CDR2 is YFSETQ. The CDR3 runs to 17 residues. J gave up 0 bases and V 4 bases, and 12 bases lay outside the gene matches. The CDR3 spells CASSQGQIRALNTEAFF. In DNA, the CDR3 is TGCGCCAGCAGCCAGGGACAGATACGAGCTTTGAACACTGAAGCTTTCTTT. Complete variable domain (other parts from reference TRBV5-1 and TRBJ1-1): KAGVTQTPRYLIKTRGQQVTLSCSPISGHRSVSWYQQTPGQGLQFLFEYFSETQRNKGNFPGRFSGRQFSNSRSEMNVSTLELGDSALYLCASSQGQIRALNTEAFFGQGTRLTVV.

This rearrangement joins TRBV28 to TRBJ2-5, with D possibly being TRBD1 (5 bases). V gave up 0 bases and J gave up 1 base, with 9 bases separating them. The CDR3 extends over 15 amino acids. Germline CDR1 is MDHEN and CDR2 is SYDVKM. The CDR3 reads CASSLWDTSQETQYF. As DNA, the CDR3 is TGTGCCAGCAGTTTATGGGACACCAGCCAAGAGACCCAGTACTTC.

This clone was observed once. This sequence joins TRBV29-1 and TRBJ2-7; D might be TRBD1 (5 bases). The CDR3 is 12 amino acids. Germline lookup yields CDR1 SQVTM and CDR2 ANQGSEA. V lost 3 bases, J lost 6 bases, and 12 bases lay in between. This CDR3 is CSVETVTGEQYF. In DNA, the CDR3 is TGCAGCGTTGAGACAGTAACGGGCGAGCAGTACTTC.

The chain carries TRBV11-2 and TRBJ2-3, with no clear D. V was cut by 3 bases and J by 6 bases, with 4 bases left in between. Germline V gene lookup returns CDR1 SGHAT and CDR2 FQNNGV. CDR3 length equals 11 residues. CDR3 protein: CASSFHDTQYF. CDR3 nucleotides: TGTGCCAGCAGCTTTCATGATACGCAGTATTTT.

Here the CDR3 DNA reads TGCGCCAGCAGCCAAACCGGACTAGCGGGGGGCCTATACAATGAGCAGTTCTTC. Its protein product is CASSQTGLAGGLYNEQFF. The chain combines TRBV4-3 with TRBJ2-1; 14 bases fit TRBD2. CDR1 is LGHNA and CDR2 is YSLEER in the germline V gene. J lost 4 bases, V lost 2 bases, and 7 bases had no gene match. The CDR3 has 18 residues.